The rows below give T cell receptor beta chains drawn from one sample of a study of cytomegalovirus exposure and HLA in healthy donors. Assay: immunoSEQ multiplex PCR; the TCRdb copy retains only in-frame clones and omits some. Of some 180,000 clones in the sample, over 75% were seen once. What was sequenced was PBMCs. The receptors originated from a girl under two years old in good health and CMV-seronegative. CDR3s leave out the opening cysteine and the closing phenylalanine or tryptophan. A clone size is listed for some rows: how often the clone was seen (once, few, many), or a class if it is expanded.

>.|TRBV4-1|TRBJ2-4
ASSQLGRGVAKNIQY
>.|TRBV29-1|TRBJ2-2
SVESPRGDTGELF
>.|TRBV6-1|TRBJ2-1
ASSKRTGPYNEQF
>.|TRBV6-5|TRBJ2-7
ASRGLAETYEQY
>.|TRBV14|TRBJ2-6
ASSPTRTGSGANVLT
>.|TRBV29-1|TRBJ1-2
SVSTGPNYGYT
>.|TRBV14|TRBJ2-7
ASSSTPAQGYEQY
>.|TRBV7-3|TRBJ2-1
ASSRNRVDNEQF
>.|TRBV6-4|TRBJ1-1
ASVGTVLWGGTEAF
>.|TRBV7-9|TRBJ1-1
ASSPEKPEAF
>.|TRBV2|TRBJ2-3
ASSDVGAAQY
>.|TRBV7-9|TRBJ2-7
SSSLWFSGQGYEQY
>once|TRBV14|TRBJ2-1
ASSQERLAGNNEQF
>.|TRBV5-8|TRBJ1-6
ASSLMGEYNSPLH
>.|TRBV6-1|TRBJ1-1
ASSARGTEAF